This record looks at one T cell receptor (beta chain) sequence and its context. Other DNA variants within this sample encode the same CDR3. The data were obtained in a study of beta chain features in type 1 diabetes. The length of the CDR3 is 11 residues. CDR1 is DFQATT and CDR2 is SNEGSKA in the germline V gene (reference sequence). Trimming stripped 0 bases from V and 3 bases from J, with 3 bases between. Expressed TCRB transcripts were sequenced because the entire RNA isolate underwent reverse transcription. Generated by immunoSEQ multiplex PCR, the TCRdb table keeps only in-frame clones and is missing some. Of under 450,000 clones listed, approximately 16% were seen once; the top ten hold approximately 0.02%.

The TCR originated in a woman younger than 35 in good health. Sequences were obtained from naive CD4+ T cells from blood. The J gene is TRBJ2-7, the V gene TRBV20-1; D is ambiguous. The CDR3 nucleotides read TGCAGTGCTAGAGACCTCTACGAGCAGTACTTC. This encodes CSARDLYEQYF.